This T cell receptor (beta chain) comes out of a study of T cell responses to AZD1222 COVID-19 vaccine. Overall study context: Analysis merged second doses at about 4 or about 12 weeks.

The CDR3 is made up of 13 amino acids. Germline V gene lookup returns CDR1 MNHEY and CDR2 SVGEGT. V was pared by 6 bases and J by 5 bases, with 13 bases between. Assay used: immunoSEQ multiplex PCR; TCRdb lists only in-frame clones, some missing. Found here are 200,000 to 300,000 clones, about 92% of them singletons; the top ten hold approximately 0.52%. The clonotype originates from an adult in good health. V usage is TRBV6-2 or TRBV6-3 and J usage is TRBJ1-1; D is perhaps TRBD1 (5 bases). The sequences come from peripheral blood, collected on day 0 of AZD1222 vaccination. The CDR3 nucleotides are TGTGCCAGCAGCCGGGTCGGGGGAACTGAAGCTTTCTTT. It codes for CASSRVGGTEAFF.